The 25 T cell receptor beta chains listed next were all sequenced from one sample in a study of blood T cell repertoires in COVID-19. Profiling relied on immunoSEQ multiplex PCR, and the TCRdb table lists in-frame clones only, not all of them. The profile shows fewer than 300,000 clones, 85% of them singletons. Material: peripheral blood. The receptors here all came from a human donor in a cohort sampled during active COVID-19.

V usage is TRBV5-4 and J usage is TRBJ1-1; 9 bases are shared with TRBD1. CDR3 length: 14 amino acids. Germline V lookup: CDR1 SGHNT, CDR2 YYREEE (reference sequence). The V segment lost 3 bases and the J segment 1 base; nucleotides outside the gene matches: 1. This CDR3 is CASSWGQGNTEAFF. The CDR3 nucleotides are TGTGCCAGCAGCTGGGGACAGGGGAACACTGAAGCTTTCTTT.

In this sample, this clone turned up once. The gene calls are TRBV6-5 and TRBJ1-1; the D is unclear. The CDR3 covers 12 residues. Germline CDR1 MNHEY, CDR2 SVGAGI. The V and J ends lost 4 bases and 4 bases respectively, with 7 bases between them. DNA for the CDR3: TGTGCCAGCAGTTCCCGGGGCACTGAAGCTTTCTTT. This codes for CASSSRGTEAFF.

This clone was recorded many times. The chain combines TRBV9 with TRBJ2-7; the D gene is possibly TRBD2 (5 bases). The CDR3 is 13 residues long. V shed 2 bases and J shed 6 bases, with 12 bases lying between them. Per germline, CDR1 SGDLS and CDR2 YYNGEE. In DNA, the CDR3 is TGTGCCAGCAGCGTGGCTGACGAGGGCGAGCAGTACTTC. Its protein product is CASSVADEGEQYF.

This clone was observed a few times. This sequence joins TRBV20-1 and TRBJ2-7; 10 nucleotides agree with TRBD1. Losses at the gene ends were 3 bases for V and 2 bases for J; bases not matched to a gene: 4. The CDR3 is 14 amino acids. Germline CDR1 DFQATT, CDR2 SNEGSKA (reference sequence). CDR3 in amino acids: CSASDRGPTYEQYF. As DNA, the CDR3 is TGCAGTGCTAGTGACAGGGGGCCCACCTACGAGCAGTACTTC.

The V and J genes are TRBV7-9 and TRBJ2-3; 7 nucleotides align to TRBD2. CDR1 and CDR2 (germline): SEHNR, FQNEAQ (reference sequence). V dropped 4 bases and J dropped 6; count of bases not matched to a gene: 7. This CDR3 has 14 amino acids. Here the CDR3 DNA reads TGTGCCAGCAGCTCTACTAGCGTAGGTGATACGCAGTATTTT. It encodes CASSSTSVGDTQYF.

The V call is TRBV19, the J call TRBJ2-3; 9 bases map to TRBD2. The trim removed 6 bases at V and 3 bases at J, leaving 13 bases unmatched. CDR3 size: 17 residues. Per germline, CDR1 LNHDA and CDR2 SQIVND (reference sequence). Here the CDR3 reads CASSQLAGKGGTDTQYF. CDR3 coding DNA: TGTGCCAGTAGCCAGCTAGCGGGGAAGGGTGGTACAGATACGCAGTATTTT. Based on the CDR3 plus reference TRBV19 and TRBJ2-3, the full variable domain is DGGITQSPKYLFRKEGQNVTLSCEQNLNHDAMYWYRQDPGQGLRLIYYSQIVNDFQKGDIAEGYSVSREKKESFPLTVTSAQKNPTAFYLCASSQLAGKGGTDTQYFGPGTRLTVL.

The chain links TRBV7-9 to TRBJ1-1; TRBD1 agrees at 7 bases. Germline values: CDR1 SEHNR, CDR2 FQNEAQ (reference sequence). The V and J ends lost 3 bases and 10 bases, in that order; junction bases with no gene match: 8. The CDR3 consists of 13 residues. As DNA, the CDR3 is TGTGCCAGCAGCTTCGACAGGGACCGTCGAGCTTTCTTT. The encoded protein is CASSFDRDRRAFF.

The V and J genes are TRBV10-3 and TRBJ2-3, with TRBD2 as a possible D gene (6 bases). This CDR3 has 18 residues. Germline CDR1 and CDR2: ENHRY and SYGVKD. Trimming left V 3 bases short and J 5 bases short, with 24 bases between. This CDR3 is CAISDSEGPSPILDTQYF. CDR3 sequence (DNA): TGTGCCATCAGTGACTCGGAGGGGCCTAGTCCGATTTTAGATACGCAGTATTTT.

The gene calls are TRBV18 and TRBJ2-1; 9 bases are shared with TRBD2. Germline CDR1 and CDR2: KGHSH and LQKENI. This CDR3 is built from 18 residues. V lost 5 bases, J lost 0 bases, and 11 bases stayed unmatched. CDR3 sequence: CASSTGLAGKSSYNEQFF. The CDR3 DNA sequence: TGTGCCAGCTCAACGGGCCTAGCGGGAAAGAGCTCCTACAATGAGCAGTTCTTC.

The V call is TRBV30, the J call TRBJ1-1, with TRBD1 matching over 7 bases. The junction had 18 bases not matched to a gene; V was cut back by 4 bases and J by 10 bases. This CDR3 spans 15 amino acids. CDR1 GTSNPN and CDR2 SVGIG come from the germline V gene (reference sequence). CDR3 amino acids: CAWMGRGLLPFGAFF. DNA for the CDR3: TGTGCCTGGATGGGCAGGGGGTTACTCCCCTTTGGAGCTTTCTTT.

J is TRBJ2-4 and V is TRBV6-5; TRBD2 is a possible D gene (6 bases). Looked up from germline, CDR1 is MNHEY and CDR2 is SVGAGI. V dropped 8 bases and J dropped 3 bases, with 14 bases sitting between them. This CDR3 is built from 14 residues. CDR3 DNA sequence: TGTGCCAGCGCCCGGGGACTTGGCAAAAACATTCAGTACTTC. It encodes CASARGLGKNIQYF.

The chain combines TRBV29-1 with TRBJ1-1; D unresolved. V lost 3 bases, J lost 4 bases, and 15 bases lay in between. The CDR3 contains 14 residues. Germline values: CDR1 SQVTM, CDR2 ANQGSEA. Written as DNA, the CDR3 is TGCAGCGTTGACCACGGGAACACGGGCACTGAAGCTTTCTTT. Its protein product is CSVDHGNTGTEAFF.

The chain has TRBV7-6 and TRBJ2-1; D remains unclear. CDR1 is SGHVS, CDR2 FNYEAQ, per germline. CDR3 length equals 15 residues. V shed 1 base and J shed 0 bases, with 7 bases lying between them. CDR3 in DNA: TGTGCCAGCAGCTTAGATGTGAGCTCCTACAATGAGCAGTTCTTC. Protein sequence: CASSLDVSSYNEQFF.

The chain combines TRBV4-1 with TRBJ1-5; D not certain. The germline CDR1 and CDR2 sequences are MGHRA and YSYEKL. Between the trimmed V and J ends, which lost 5 bases and 0 bases, there was a span of 11 bases. This CDR3 spans 15 amino acids. DNA of the CDR3: TGCGCCAGCAGCGCAGGTTACAATAGCAATCAGCCCCAGCATTTT. Protein: CASSAGYNSNQPQHF.

This clone has only one observation. The chain joins TRBV7-8 to TRBJ2-7; 11 bases map to TRBD1. The CDR3 has 15 amino acids. Germline loops: CDR1 SGHVS, CDR2 FQNEAQ. The junction had 6 bases not matched to a gene; V was cut back by 4 bases and J by 4 bases. DNA for the CDR3: TGTGCCAGCAGCTCGCAGGGACAGGGGGTATACGAGCAGTACTTC. Translation gives CASSSQGQGVYEQYF.

The CDR3 nucleotides are TGTGCCAGCAGCCATAAAATCGGGTCAGGGGTAGCAGATACGCAGTATTTT. This encodes CASSHKIGSGVADTQYF. This chain links TRBV27 with TRBJ2-3, with D possibly being TRBD1 (6 bases). There are 17 residues in the CDR3. With 6 bases removed from V and 4 bases from J, the gap between germline ends came to 23 bases. Germline CDR1 MNHEY, CDR2 SMNVEV (reference sequence).

The rearrangement joins TRBV19 to TRBJ2-3, with 9 bases aligning to TRBD2. This CDR3 spans 16 amino acids. After removal of 3 bases from V and 1 base from J, the junction contained 5 bases not matched to a gene. Germline CDR1 LNHDA, CDR2 SQIVND (reference sequence). The CDR3 DNA reads TGTGCCAGTAGTATTCGGGCTAGCGGGGGCACAGATACGCAGTATTTT. It encodes CASSIRASGGTDTQYF.

The CDR3 reads CASSGQATSGNTIYF. In DNA, the CDR3 is TGCGCCAGCAGCGGGCAGGCGACCTCTGGAAACACCATATATTTT. The V and J genes are TRBV4-3 and TRBJ1-3; D is unclear. Trimming shortened V by 5 bases and J by 0 bases, and 11 bases separated the two germline ends. CDR1 is LGHNA, CDR2 YSLEER, per germline. This CDR3 has 15 amino acids.

The J gene is TRBJ1-2, the V gene TRBV2; 9 nucleotides line up with TRBD1. CDR1 and CDR2 (germline): SNHLY, FYNNEI. CDR3 length: 12 residues. V dropped 10 bases and J dropped 4; count of bases not matched to a gene: 4. The CDR3 reads CATGTGPYGYTF. The CDR3 DNA reads TGTGCCACCGGGACAGGGCCCTATGGCTACACCTTC.

The J gene is TRBJ1-2, the V gene TRBV6-2 or TRBV6-3, with D possibly matching TRBD1 (6 bases). Germline V gives CDR1 MNHEY, CDR2 SVGEGT. V dropped 4 bases and J dropped 4 bases, with 13 bases sitting between them. CDR3 length equals 14 residues. The chain's CDR3 is CASSWDTLIYGYTF. The CDR3 nucleotides are TGTGCCAGCAGTTGGGACACCCTAATCTATGGCTACACCTTC.

The chain recombines TRBV6-1 with TRBJ2-7; D unclear. This CDR3 has 16 residues. Trimming left V 3 bases short and J 6 bases short, with 21 bases between. CDR1 MNHNS and CDR2 SASEGT come from the germline V gene. The CDR3 bases are TGTGCCAGCAGTGATAAGGCTTCTGTGACTTCCCCCGAGCAGTACTTC. This gives the protein CASSDKASVTSPEQYF.

The chain couples TRBV11-2 to TRBJ2-1, with D possibly TRBD1 on 6 matching bases. The CDR3 runs 15 residues. V lost 5 bases and J 2 bases, leaving 13 bases between the germline ends. The germline V gene has CDR1 SGHAT and CDR2 FQNNGV. The CDR3 loop is CASSPYRAPYNEQFF. The CDR3, as DNA: TGTGCCAGCAGCCCATACAGGGCCCCCTACAATGAGCAGTTCTTC. Drawing the rest from reference TRBV11-2 and TRBJ2-1, the complete variable domain is EAGVAQSPRYKIIEKRQSVAFWCNPISGHATLYWYQQILGQGPKLLIQFQNNGVVDDSQLPKDRFSAERLKGVDSTLKIQPAKLEDSAVYLCASSPYRAPYNEQFFGPGTRLTVL.

DNA for the CDR3: TGTGCCAGCAGTCCCCGGGGACTACATGGGGTCTACGAGCAGTACTTC. It translates to CASSPRGLHGVYEQYF. V is TRBV28 and J is TRBJ2-7; 7 bases line up with TRBD2. The CDR3 contains 16 residues. Per the germline V gene, CDR1 is MDHEN and CDR2 is SYDVKM. The J segment lost 3 bases and the V segment lost 5 bases, leaving 13 bases of the junction unmatched.

This rearrangement joins TRBV28 to TRBJ2-2; possible D gene TRBD1, 5 bases. CDR1 is MDHEN and CDR2 is SYDVKM in the germline V gene. Trimming cost V 2 bases and J 4 bases, with 8 bases left between them. The length of the CDR3 is 14 residues. CDR3 residues: CASSLAQATGELFF. In DNA form, the CDR3 reads TGTGCCAGCAGTTTAGCACAGGCCACCGGGGAGCTGTTTTTT.

There are a few counts of this clone. This chain links TRBV4-1 with TRBJ2-3; D call uncertain. The V gene's germline CDR1 is MGHRA and CDR2 YSYEKL. This CDR3 has 13 amino acids. Trimming took 5 bases from V and 2 from J, leaving 8 bases between them. CDR3 DNA: TGCGCCAGCAGCGCGACACACACAGATACGCAGTATTTT. As protein: CASSATHTDTQYF.